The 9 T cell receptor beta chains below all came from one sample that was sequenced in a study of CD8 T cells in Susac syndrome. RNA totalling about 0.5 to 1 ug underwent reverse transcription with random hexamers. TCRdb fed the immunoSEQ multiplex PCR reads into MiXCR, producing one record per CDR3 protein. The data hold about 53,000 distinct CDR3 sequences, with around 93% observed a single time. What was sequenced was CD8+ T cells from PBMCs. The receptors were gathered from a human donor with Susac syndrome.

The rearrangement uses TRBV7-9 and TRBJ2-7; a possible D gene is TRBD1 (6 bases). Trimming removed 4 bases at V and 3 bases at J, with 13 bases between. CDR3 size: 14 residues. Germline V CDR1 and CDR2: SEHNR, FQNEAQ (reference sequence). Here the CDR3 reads CASSSRDIGYEQYF. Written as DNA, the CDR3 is TGTGCCAGCAGCTCGAGGGACATCGGCTACGAGCAGTACTTC.

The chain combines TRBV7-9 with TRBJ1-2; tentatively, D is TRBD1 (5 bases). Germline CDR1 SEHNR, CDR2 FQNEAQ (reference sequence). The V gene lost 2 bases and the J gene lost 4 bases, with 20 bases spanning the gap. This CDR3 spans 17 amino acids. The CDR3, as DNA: TGTGCCAGCAGCTTATTCGGGGACGCAGCCGCTATCTATGGCTACACCTTC. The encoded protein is CASSLFGDAAAIYGYTF.

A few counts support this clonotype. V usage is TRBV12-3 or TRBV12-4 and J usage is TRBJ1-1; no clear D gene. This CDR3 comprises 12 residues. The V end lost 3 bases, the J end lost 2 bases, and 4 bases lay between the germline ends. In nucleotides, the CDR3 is TGTGCCAGCAGTTTTGTCAACACTGAAGCTTTCTTT. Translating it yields CASSFVNTEAFF.

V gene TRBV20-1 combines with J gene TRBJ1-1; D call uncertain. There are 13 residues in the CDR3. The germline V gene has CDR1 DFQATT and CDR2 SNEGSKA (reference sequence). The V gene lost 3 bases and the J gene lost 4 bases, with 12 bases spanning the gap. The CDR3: CSASSAGVTEAFF. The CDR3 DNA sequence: TGCAGTGCTAGTTCGGCAGGCGTCACTGAAGCTTTCTTT.

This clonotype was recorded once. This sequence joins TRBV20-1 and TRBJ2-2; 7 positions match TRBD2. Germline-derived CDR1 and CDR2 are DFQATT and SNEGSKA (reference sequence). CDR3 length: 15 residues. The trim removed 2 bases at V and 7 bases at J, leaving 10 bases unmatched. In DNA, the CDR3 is TGCAGTGCTAGACGACCCGGGGGGACGATCGGGGAGCTGTTTTTT. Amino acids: CSARRPGGTIGELFF.

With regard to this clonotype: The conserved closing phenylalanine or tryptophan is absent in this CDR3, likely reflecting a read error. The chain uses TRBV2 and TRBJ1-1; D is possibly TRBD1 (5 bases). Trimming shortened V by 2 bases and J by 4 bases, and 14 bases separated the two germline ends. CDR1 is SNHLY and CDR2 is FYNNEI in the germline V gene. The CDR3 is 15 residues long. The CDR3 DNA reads TGTGCCAGCAGTGAACCCCGGGGCAGTGGCACTGAAGCTTTCTCT. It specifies CASSEPRGSGTEAFS.

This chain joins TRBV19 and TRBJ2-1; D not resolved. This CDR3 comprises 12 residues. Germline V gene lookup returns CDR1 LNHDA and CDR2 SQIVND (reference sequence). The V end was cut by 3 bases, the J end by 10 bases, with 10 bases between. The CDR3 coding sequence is TGTGCCAGTAGTATGATGAGGAGCGAGCAGTTCTTC. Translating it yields CASSMMRSEQFF.

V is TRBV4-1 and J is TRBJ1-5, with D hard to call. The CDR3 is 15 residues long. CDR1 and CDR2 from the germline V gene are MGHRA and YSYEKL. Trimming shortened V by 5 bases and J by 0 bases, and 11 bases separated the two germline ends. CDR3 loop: CASSVGGFSNQPQHF. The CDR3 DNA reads TGCGCCAGCAGCGTAGGAGGGTTTAGCAATCAGCCCCAGCATTTT.

The CDR3 nucleotides are TGTGCCAGCAGCTTCCACGACCAGAGCTCCTACAATGAGCAGTTCTTC. It translates to CASSFHDQSSYNEQFF. The rearrangement joins TRBV11-2 to TRBJ2-1; no firm D call. The CDR3 runs to 16 residues. The V gene lost 3 bases and the J gene lost 0 bases, with 12 bases spanning the gap. Looked up from germline, CDR1 is SGHAT and CDR2 is FQNNGV.